The 24 T cell receptor beta chains given below trace back to one sample, sequenced in a study of T cell responses to AZD1222 COVID-19 vaccine. TCRdb's copy holds only in-frame clones and misses some; the assay was immunoSEQ multiplex PCR. The sample has about 85,000 clones, 80% to 90% seen once. Sequencing used peripheral blood, obtained on day 0 of AZD1222 vaccination. Every receptor here comes from an adult in good health.

The chain is built from TRBV4-3 and TRBJ1-2; 10 nucleotides agree with TRBD1. The trim removed 0 bases at V and 4 bases at J, leaving 11 bases unmatched. Germline CDR1 is LGHNA and CDR2 is YSLEER. The CDR3 loop spans 18 amino acids. The chain's CDR3 is CASSQEPGQGRRGYGYTF. The DNA for the CDR3 is TGCGCCAGCAGCCAAGAACCGGGACAGGGGAGGCGAGGCTATGGCTACACCTTC.

The rearrangement joins TRBV4-1 to TRBJ1-6; D is uncertain. CDR1 is MGHRA and CDR2 is YSYEKL in the germline V gene. With 1 base removed from V and 0 bases from J, the gap between germline ends came to 7 bases. The CDR3 length is 16 residues. CDR3 nucleotides: TGCGCCAGCAGCCAAGGGTTTAGCTCCTATAATTCACCCCTCCACTTT. As protein: CASSQGFSSYNSPLHF.

This sequence joins TRBV5-1 and TRBJ2-7; D unresolved. The CDR3 consists of 14 residues. Germline CDR1 reads SGHRS; CDR2 reads YFSETQ. Trimming shortened V by 0 bases and J by 0 bases, and 7 bases separated the two germline ends. The CDR3 loop is CASSLGQNSYEQYF. DNA for the CDR3: TGCGCCAGCAGCTTGGGGCAGAACTCCTACGAGCAGTACTTC.

V and J are TRBV6-5 and TRBJ2-1, with D possibly matching TRBD2 (6 bases). V was cut by 2 bases and J by 6 bases, with 17 bases left in between. Germline CDR1 and CDR2: MNHEY and SVGAGI. The length of the CDR3 is 16 residues. The CDR3 protein is CASSYPRALGGNEQFF. The CDR3, as DNA: TGTGCCAGCAGTTACCCTCGGGCTCTGGGAGGCAATGAGCAGTTCTTC.

The rearrangement joins TRBV5-1 to TRBJ2-5, with 8 bases identical to TRBD2. V shed 4 bases, J shed 0 bases, and the junction held 14 bases outside the gene matches. The CDR3 has 18 amino acids. CDR1 and CDR2 from the germline V gene are SGHRS and YFSETQ. The CDR3 loop reads CASSLAVLADYYQETQYF. The CDR3 nucleotides are TGCGCCAGCAGCCTCGCGGTACTAGCGGATTATTACCAAGAGACCCAGTACTTC.

This clone was seen a few times. This chain uses TRBV5-1 with TRBJ2-7; D tentatively fits TRBD1 or TRBD2 (5 bases each). Trimming stripped 0 bases from V and 5 bases from J, with 21 bases between. Germline V gene data show CDR1 as SGHRS and CDR2 as YFSETQ. The CDR3 length is 17 residues. The CDR3 is CASSLEGIPQGVDEQYF. The CDR3, as DNA: TGCGCCAGCAGCTTGGAGGGTATACCTCAGGGAGTGGACGAGCAGTACTTC.

The gene calls are TRBV7-2 and TRBJ2-1; D may be TRBD2 (6 bases). The CDR3 extends over 13 amino acids. In germline, CDR1 is SGHTA, CDR2 FQGNSA. V shed 8 bases and J shed 7 bases, with 15 bases lying between them. The CDR3 loop reads CASGDSSFNEQFF. The DNA of the CDR3 is TGTGCCAGCGGGGACTCGAGTTTTAATGAGCAGTTCTTC.

This clone came up once. The chain joins TRBV28 to TRBJ2-3; 13 nucleotides align to TRBD2. The CDR3 extends over 18 amino acids. Germline loops: CDR1 MDHEN, CDR2 SYDVKM. V was clipped by 7 bases and J by 3 bases; unmatched bases: 13. The CDR3: CASTLRTSGSSGTDTQYF. CDR3 coding DNA: TGTGCCAGCACCTTACGGACTAGCGGGAGTTCCGGTACAGATACGCAGTATTTT.

The chain recombines TRBV3-1 (or the pseudogene TRBV3-2) with TRBJ1-2; D gene ambiguous. Trimming cost V 4 bases and J 4 bases, with 19 bases left between them. Germline CDR1 and CDR2: LGHDT and YNNKEL (reference sequence). The CDR3 contains 16 residues. CDR3: CASSLLSLGFAYGYTF. CDR3 bases: TGTGCCAGCAGCCTCTTAAGTCTTGGTTTTGCCTATGGCTACACCTTC.

This chain uses TRBV6-2 or TRBV6-3 with TRBJ2-7; D remains unclear. Germline V gene lookup returns CDR1 MNHEY and CDR2 SVGEGT. The CDR3 sequence is 13 residues long. V dropped 2 bases and J dropped 3 bases, with 8 bases sitting between them. This CDR3 reads CASSYANYYEQYF. The CDR3 bases are TGTGCCAGCAGTTACGCCAATTACTACGAGCAGTACTTC.

The chain joins TRBV27 to TRBJ1-1; D gene ambiguous. Deletions cut 2 bases from V and 0 bases from J, with 10 bases between. The V gene's germline CDR1 is MNHEY and CDR2 SMNVEV (reference sequence). CDR3 length equals 15 residues. The CDR3 loop is CASSLDRAMNTEAFF. The CDR3 coding sequence is TGTGCCAGCAGTTTAGATAGGGCCATGAACACTGAAGCTTTCTTT.

The chain recombines TRBV30 with TRBJ2-3; D is possibly TRBD2 (6 bases). The CDR3 is 14 residues long. The V gene lost 6 bases and the J gene lost 5 bases, with 18 bases spanning the gap. From germline, CDR1 is GTSNPN and CDR2 SVGIG (reference sequence). CDR3 sequence reads: CACVSAGPRDTQYF. The DNA of the CDR3 is TGTGCCTGCGTGTCTGCGGGACCTAGAGATACGCAGTATTTT.

The CDR3 protein is CASSFGDRGYNEQFF. CDR3 nucleotide sequence: TGCGCCAGCAGCTTTGGGGACAGGGGATACAATGAGCAGTTCTTC. The V call is TRBV5-1, the J call TRBJ2-1; the match to TRBD1 covers 10 bases. Losses at the gene ends were 2 bases for V and 4 bases for J; bases not matched to a gene: 3. This CDR3 region has 15 residues. The germline CDR1 and CDR2 sequences are SGHRS and YFSETQ.

The rearrangement uses TRBV7-9 and TRBJ1-2, with a tentative D call TRBD1 (5 bases). CDR1 is SEHNR, CDR2 FQNEAQ, per germline (reference sequence). Between the trimmed V and J ends, which lost 5 bases and 4 bases, there was a span of 14 bases. The CDR3 is 14 residues long. DNA for the CDR3: TGTGCCAGCAGCCTTGGGGGGAGGGCCTATGGCTACACCTTC. Protein sequence: CASSLGGRAYGYTF.

This chain joins TRBV28 and TRBJ2-3; TRBD2 matches at 12 bases. Germline CDR1 reads MDHEN; CDR2 reads SYDVKM. The CDR3 has 16 amino acids. J was trimmed by 0 bases and V by 6 bases; bases with no gene match: 4. CDR3 sequence (DNA): TGTGCCAGCAGCCAGGGACTAGCGGGTAGCACAGATACGCAGTATTTT. This translates into CASSQGLAGSTDTQYF.

This clone was picked up a small number of times. The gene calls are TRBV2 and TRBJ2-7; 8 bases are shared with TRBD1. The CDR3 is made up of 15 amino acids. Losses at the gene ends were 3 bases for V and 2 bases for J; bases not matched to a gene: 6. CDR1 SNHLY and CDR2 FYNNEI come from the germline V gene. Here the CDR3 reads CASSEQGQETYEQYF. The CDR3 DNA follows: TGTGCCAGCAGTGAGCAGGGACAGGAGACCTACGAGCAGTACTTC.

The CDR3 loop reads CASSEGLAGALSTDTQYF. The CDR3 DNA reads as TGTGCCAGCAGCGAGGGACTAGCGGGAGCCCTCAGCACAGATACGCAGTATTTT. The V call is TRBV2, the J call TRBJ2-3; TRBD2 agrees at 14 bases. V was clipped by 6 bases and J by 0 bases; unmatched bases: 8. The CDR3 length is 18 residues. Germline loops: CDR1 SNHLY, CDR2 FYNNEI. Combining the CDR3 with reference TRBV2 and TRBJ2-3 gives the whole variable domain EPEVTQTPSHQVTQMGQEVILRCVPISNHLYFYWYRQILGQKVEFLVSFYNNEISEKSEIFDDQFSVERPDGSNFTLKIRSTKLEDSAMYFCASSEGLAGALSTDTQYFGPGTRLTVL.

The gene calls are TRBV10-3 and TRBJ2-3; 8 bases map to TRBD1. From germline, CDR1 is ENHRY and CDR2 SYGVKD. The CDR3 consists of 17 residues. Unmatched junction bases numbered 13, after V lost 5 bases and J lost 3 bases. DNA for the CDR3: TGTGCCATCAGTATCGCTCGACAGGGGAAAGGGACAGATACGCAGTATTTT. Residues: CAISIARQGKGTDTQYF.

This chain links TRBV19 with TRBJ2-7; 9 bases match TRBD2. V lost 9 bases, J lost 6 bases, and 9 bases stayed unmatched. The germline V gene encodes CDR1 LNHDA and CDR2 SQIVND (reference sequence). The CDR3 has 13 amino acids. CDR3 amino acids: CASGELAGSEQYF. Written as DNA, the CDR3 is TGTGCCAGCGGGGAGCTAGCGGGATCCGAGCAGTACTTC. The full variable domain, completed using reference TRBV19 and TRBJ2-7, is DGGITQSPKYLFRKEGQNVTLSCEQNLNHDAMYWYRQDPGQGLRLIYYSQIVNDFQKGDIAEGYSVSREKKESFPLTVTSAQKNPTAFYLCASGELAGSEQYFGPGTRLTVT.

On this clone itself: The junction does not match germline at one end; this may be a read error. The gene calls are TRBV27 and TRBJ2-1; 9 nucleotides align to TRBD2. Germline V gene sequence: CDR1 MNHEY, CDR2 SMNVEV (reference sequence). CDR3 length: 11 residues. This CDR3 is CAGLAINEQFF. CDR3 sequence (DNA): TGCGCGGGACTAGCAATAAATGAGCAGTTCTTC.

The chain is built from TRBV24-1 and TRBJ2-2, with D unresolved. The CDR3 runs 16 residues. The germline V gene has CDR1 KGHDR and CDR2 SFDVKD. Trimming removed 0 bases at V and 0 bases at J, with 7 bases between. The CDR3 is CATSDLRFTNTGELFF. The CDR3 nucleotides are TGTGCCACCAGTGATTTGCGTTTTACGAACACCGGGGAGCTGTTTTTT.

The chain employs TRBV5-1 and TRBJ1-2; D might be TRBD1 (6 bases). Germline loops: CDR1 SGHRS, CDR2 YFSETQ. The CDR3 extends over 11 amino acids. Trimming took off 0 bases at V and 11 bases at J, with 8 bases between the two ends. The CDR3 nucleotides are TGCGCCAGCAGCTTGGAAGGACAGTACACCTTC. Protein sequence: CASSLEGQYTF.

V and J are TRBV10-3 and TRBJ1-5; D gene uncertain. The CDR3 is made up of 16 amino acids. Per the germline V gene, CDR1 is ENHRY and CDR2 is SYGVKD. V was trimmed by 0 bases and J by 2 bases, leaving 11 bases between them. CDR3 coding DNA: TGTGCCATCAGTGAGTCGGAGGCGATGGGCAATCAGCCCCAGCATTTT. Residues: CAISESEAMGNQPQHF.

The CDR3 DNA sequence: TGTGCCAGCACCCGGACAGGGACTTACACCGGGGAGCTGTTTTTT. Translating gives CASTRTGTYTGELFF. This chain uses TRBV28 with TRBJ2-2; 8 nucleotides agree with TRBD1. J was trimmed by 3 bases and V by 7 bases; bases with no gene match: 7. CDR1 is MDHEN and CDR2 is SYDVKM in the germline V gene. The CDR3 consists of 15 residues.